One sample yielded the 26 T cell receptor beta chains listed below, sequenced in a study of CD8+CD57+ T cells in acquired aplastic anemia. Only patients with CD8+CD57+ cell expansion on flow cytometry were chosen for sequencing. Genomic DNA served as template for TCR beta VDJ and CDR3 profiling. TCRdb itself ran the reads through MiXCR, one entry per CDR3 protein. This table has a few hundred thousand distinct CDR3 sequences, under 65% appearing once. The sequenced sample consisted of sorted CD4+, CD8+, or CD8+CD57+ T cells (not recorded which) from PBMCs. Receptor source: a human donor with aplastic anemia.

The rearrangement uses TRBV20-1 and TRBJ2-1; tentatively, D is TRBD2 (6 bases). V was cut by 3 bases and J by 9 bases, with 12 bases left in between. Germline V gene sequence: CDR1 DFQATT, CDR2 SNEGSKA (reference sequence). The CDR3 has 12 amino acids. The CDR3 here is CSARGPAGEQFF. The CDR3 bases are TGCAGTGCTAGGGGGCCAGCGGGTGAGCAGTTCTTC.

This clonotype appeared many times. CDR3 coding DNA: TGTGCCATCAGAGCCTATGGCTACACCTTC. Amino acid sequence: CAIRAYGYTF. The rearrangement joins TRBV10-3 to TRBJ1-2; D uncertain. CDR1 and CDR2 (germline): ENHRY, SYGVKD. Deletions cut 6 bases from V and 4 bases from J, with 3 bases between. The CDR3 is 10 amino acids.

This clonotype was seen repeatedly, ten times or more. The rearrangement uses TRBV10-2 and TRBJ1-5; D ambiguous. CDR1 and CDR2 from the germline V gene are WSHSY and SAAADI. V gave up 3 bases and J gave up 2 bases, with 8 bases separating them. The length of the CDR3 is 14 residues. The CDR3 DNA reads TGCGCCAGCAGTGAATTACAGCGCAATCAGCCCCAGCATTTT. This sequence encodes CASSELQRNQPQHF.

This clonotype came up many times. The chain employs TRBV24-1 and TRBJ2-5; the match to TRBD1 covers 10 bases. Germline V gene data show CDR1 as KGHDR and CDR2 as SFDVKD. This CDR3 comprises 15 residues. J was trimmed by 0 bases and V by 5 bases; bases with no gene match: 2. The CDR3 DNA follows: TGTGCCACCAGTGGCGGGACAGGGGACCAAGAGACCCAGTACTTC. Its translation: CATSGGTGDQETQYF.

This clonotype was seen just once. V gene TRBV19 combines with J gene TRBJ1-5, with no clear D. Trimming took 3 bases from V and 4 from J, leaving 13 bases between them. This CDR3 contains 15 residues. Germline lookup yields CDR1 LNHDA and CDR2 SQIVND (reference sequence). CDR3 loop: CASSISSSRNQPQHF. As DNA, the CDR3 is TGTGCCAGTAGTATTTCTAGCAGCCGGAATCAGCCCCAGCATTTT.

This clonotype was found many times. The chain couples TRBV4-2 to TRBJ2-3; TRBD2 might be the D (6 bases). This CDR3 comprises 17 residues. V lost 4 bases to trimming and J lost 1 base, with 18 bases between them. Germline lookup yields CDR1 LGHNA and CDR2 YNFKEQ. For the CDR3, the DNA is TGTGCCAGCAGCCGTACTAGCAGAGGGGCGGGCACAGATACGCAGTATTTT. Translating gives CASSRTSRGAGTDTQYF.

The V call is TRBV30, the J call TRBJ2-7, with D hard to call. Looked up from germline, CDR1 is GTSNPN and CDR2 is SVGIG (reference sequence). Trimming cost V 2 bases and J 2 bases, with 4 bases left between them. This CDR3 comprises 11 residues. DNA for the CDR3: TGTGCCTGGAGTCCAGCCTACGAGCAGTACTTC. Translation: CAWSPAYEQYF.

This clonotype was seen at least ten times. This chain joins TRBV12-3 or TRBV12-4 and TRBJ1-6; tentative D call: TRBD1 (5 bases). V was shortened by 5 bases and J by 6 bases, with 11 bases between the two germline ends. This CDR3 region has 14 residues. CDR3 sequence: CASSPSGGNSPLHF. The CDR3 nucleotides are TGTGCCAGCAGTCCTAGTGGGGGTAATTCACCCCTCCACTTT.

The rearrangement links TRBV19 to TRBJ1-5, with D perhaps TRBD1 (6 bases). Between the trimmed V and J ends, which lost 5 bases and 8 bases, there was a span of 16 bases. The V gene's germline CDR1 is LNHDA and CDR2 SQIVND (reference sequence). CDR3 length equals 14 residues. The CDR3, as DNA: TGTGCCAGTAGTGCACACAGGGCCCTCGAGCCCCAGCATTTT. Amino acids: CASSAHRALEPQHF.

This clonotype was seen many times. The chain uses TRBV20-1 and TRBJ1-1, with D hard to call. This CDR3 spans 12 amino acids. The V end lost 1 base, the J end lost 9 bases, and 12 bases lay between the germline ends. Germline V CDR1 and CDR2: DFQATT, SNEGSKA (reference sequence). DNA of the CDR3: TGCAGTGCTAGAGCTTTTCGGACGCAAGCTTTCTTT. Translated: CSARAFRTQAFF.

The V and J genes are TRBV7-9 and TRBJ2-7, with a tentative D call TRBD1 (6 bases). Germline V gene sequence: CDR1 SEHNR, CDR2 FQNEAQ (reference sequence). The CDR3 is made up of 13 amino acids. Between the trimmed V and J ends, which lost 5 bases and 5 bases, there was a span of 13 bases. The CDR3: CASSLTGIHEQYF. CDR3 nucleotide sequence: TGTGCCAGCAGCCTAACAGGGATCCACGAGCAGTACTTC.

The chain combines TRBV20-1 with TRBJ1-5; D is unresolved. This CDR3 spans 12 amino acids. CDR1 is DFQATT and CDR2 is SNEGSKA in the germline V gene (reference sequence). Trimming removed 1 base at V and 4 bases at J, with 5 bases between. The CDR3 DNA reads TGCAGTGCTAGAGTTCGTAATCAGCCCCAGCATTTT. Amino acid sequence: CSARVRNQPQHF.

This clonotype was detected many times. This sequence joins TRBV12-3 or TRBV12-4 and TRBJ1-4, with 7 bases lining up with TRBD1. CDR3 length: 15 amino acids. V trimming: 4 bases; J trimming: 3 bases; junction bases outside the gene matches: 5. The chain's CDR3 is CASSSTGAANEKLFF. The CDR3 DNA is TGTGCCAGCAGTTCCACAGGGGCGGCTAATGAAAAACTGTTTTTT.

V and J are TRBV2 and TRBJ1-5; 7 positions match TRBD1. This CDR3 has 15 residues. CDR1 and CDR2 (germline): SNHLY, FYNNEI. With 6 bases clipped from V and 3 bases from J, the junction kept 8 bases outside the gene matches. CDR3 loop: CASRGTRGYNQPQHF. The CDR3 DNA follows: TGTGCCAGCAGAGGAACCAGGGGGTACAATCAGCCCCAGCATTTT.

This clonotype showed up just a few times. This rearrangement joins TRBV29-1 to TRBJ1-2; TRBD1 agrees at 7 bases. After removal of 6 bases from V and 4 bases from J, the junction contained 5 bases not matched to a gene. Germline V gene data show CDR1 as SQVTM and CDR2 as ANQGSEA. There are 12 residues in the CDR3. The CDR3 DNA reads TGCAGCGTCCAACGACAGGGCTATGGCTACACCTTC. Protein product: CSVQRQGYGYTF.

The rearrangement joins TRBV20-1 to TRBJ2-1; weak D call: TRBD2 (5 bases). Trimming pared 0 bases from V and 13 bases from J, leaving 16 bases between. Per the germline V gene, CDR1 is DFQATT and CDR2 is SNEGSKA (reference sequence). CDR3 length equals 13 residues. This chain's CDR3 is CSARDLSAGVQFF. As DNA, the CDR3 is TGCAGTGCTAGAGATCTATCTGCCGGGGTCCAGTTCTTC.

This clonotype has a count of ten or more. In DNA, the CDR3 is TGTGCCAGCAGCCCCGGGACAGGCTACTCCTACGAGCAGTACTTC. Translation gives CASSPGTGYSYEQYF. V gene TRBV14 combines with J gene TRBJ2-7, with 8 bases that match TRBD1. Germline CDR1 and CDR2: SGHDN and FVKESK. CDR3 size: 15 residues. The V and J ends lost 4 bases and 0 bases, in that order; junction bases with no gene match: 5.

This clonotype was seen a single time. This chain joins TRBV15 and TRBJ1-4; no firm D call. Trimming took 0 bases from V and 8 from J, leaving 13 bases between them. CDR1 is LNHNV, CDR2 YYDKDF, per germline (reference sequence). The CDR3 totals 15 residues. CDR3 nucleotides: TGTGCCACCAGCAGAGATATTGAGGCCTCCGAAAAACTGTTTTTT. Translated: CATSRDIEASEKLFF.

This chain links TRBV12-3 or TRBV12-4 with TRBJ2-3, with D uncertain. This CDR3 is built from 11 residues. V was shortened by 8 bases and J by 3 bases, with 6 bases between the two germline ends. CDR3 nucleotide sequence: TGTGCCAGCGCCCTTACAGATACGCAGTATTTT. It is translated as CASALTDTQYF.

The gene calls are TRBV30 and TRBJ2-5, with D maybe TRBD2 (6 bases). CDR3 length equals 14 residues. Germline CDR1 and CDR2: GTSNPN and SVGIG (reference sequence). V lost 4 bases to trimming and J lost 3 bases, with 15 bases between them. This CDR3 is CAWNPAGTEETQYF. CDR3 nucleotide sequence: TGTGCCTGGAACCCCGCGGGGACGGAAGAGACCCAGTACTTC.

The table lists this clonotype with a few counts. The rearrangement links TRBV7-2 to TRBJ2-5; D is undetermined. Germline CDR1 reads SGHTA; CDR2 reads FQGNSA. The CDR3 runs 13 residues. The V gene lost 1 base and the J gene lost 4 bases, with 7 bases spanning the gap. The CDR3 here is CASSLDGRETQYF. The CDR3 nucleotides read TGTGCCAGCAGCTTAGACGGAAGAGAGACCCAGTACTTC. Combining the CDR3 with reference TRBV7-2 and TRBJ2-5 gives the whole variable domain GAGVSQSPSNKVTEKGKDVELRCDPISGHTALYWYRQSLGQGLEFLIYFQGNSAPDKSGLPSDRFSAERTGGSVSTLTIQRTQQEDSAVYLCASSLDGRETQYFGPGTRLLVL.

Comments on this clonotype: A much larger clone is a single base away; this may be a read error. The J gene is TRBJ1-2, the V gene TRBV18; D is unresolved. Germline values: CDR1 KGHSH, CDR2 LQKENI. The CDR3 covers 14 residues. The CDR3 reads CASSGTTVVYGCTF. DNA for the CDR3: TGTGCCAGCTCAGGCACGACCGTTGTCTATGGCTGCACCTTC. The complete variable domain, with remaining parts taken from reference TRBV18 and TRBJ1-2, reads NAGVMQNPRHLVRRRGQEARLRCSPMKGHSHVYWYRQLPEEGLKFMVYLQKENIIDESGMPKERFSAEFPKEGPSILRIQQVVRGDSAAYFCASSGTTVVYGCTFGSGTRLTVV.

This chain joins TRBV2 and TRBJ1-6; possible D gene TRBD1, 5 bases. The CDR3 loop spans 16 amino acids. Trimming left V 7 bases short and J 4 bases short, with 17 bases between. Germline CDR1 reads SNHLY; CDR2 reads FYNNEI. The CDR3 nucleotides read TGTGCCAGCATGTACCAAGAGACAGCTTATAATTCACCCCTCCACTTT. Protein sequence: CASMYQETAYNSPLHF.

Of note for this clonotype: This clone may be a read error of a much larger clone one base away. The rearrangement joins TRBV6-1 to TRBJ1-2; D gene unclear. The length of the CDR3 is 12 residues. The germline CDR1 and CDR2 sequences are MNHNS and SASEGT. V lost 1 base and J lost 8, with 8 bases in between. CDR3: CASSEEAGGYTF. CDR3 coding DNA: TGTGCCAGCAGTGAAGAGGCGGGGGGCTACACCTTC.

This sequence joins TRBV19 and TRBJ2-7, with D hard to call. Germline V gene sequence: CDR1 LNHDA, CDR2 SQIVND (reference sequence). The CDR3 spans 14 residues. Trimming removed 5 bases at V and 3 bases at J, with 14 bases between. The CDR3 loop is CASSPSTYYYEQYF. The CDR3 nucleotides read TGTGCCAGTAGTCCCTCGACATATTACTACGAGCAGTACTTC.

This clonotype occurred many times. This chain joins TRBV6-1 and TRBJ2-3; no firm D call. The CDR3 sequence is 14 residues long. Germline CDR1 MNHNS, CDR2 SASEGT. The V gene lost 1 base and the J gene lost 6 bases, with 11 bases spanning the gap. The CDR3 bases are TGTGCCAGCAGTGAAGGAGGACCTGTGGATACGCAGTATTTT. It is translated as CASSEGGPVDTQYF.